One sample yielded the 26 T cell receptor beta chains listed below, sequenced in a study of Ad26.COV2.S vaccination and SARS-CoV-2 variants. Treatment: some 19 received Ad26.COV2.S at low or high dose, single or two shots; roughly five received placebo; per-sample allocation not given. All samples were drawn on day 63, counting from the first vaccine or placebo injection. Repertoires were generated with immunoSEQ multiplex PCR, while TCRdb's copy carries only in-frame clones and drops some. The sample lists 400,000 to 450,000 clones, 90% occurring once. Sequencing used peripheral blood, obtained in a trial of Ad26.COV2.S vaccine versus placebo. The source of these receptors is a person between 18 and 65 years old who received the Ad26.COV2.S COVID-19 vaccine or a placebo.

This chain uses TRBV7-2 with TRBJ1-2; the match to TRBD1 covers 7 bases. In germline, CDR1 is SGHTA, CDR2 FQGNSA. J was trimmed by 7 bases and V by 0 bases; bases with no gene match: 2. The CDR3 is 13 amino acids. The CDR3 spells CASSLATGVGYTF. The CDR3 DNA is TGTGCCAGCAGCTTAGCCACAGGGGTTGGCTACACCTTC. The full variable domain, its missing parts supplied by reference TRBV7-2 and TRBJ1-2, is GAGVSQSPSNKVTEKGKDVELRCDPISGHTALYWYRQSLGQGLEFLIYFQGNSAPDKSGLPSDRFSAERTGGSVSTLTIQRTQQEDSAVYLCASSLATGVGYTFGSGTRLTVV.

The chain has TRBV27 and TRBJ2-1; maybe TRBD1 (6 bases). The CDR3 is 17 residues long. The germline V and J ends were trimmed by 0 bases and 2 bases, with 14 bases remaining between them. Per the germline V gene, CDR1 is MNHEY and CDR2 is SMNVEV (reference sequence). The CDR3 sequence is CASSLSPGAIPYNEQFF. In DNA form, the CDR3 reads TGTGCCAGCAGTTTATCGCCAGGGGCAATCCCCTACAATGAGCAGTTCTTC.

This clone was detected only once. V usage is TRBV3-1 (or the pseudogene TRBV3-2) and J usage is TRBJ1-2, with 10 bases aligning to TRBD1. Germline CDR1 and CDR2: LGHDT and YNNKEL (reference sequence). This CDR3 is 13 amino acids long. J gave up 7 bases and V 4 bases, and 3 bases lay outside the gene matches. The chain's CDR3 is CASSRTGGAGYTF. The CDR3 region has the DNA TGTGCCAGCAGCCGGACAGGGGGGGCTGGCTACACCTTC.

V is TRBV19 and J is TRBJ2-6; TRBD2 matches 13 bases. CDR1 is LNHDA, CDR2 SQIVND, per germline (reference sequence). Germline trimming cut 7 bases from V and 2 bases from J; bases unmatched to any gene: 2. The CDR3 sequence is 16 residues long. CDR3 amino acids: CASNGLAGAGANVLTF. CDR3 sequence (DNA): TGTGCCAGTAATGGACTAGCGGGAGCTGGGGCCAACGTCCTGACTTTC.

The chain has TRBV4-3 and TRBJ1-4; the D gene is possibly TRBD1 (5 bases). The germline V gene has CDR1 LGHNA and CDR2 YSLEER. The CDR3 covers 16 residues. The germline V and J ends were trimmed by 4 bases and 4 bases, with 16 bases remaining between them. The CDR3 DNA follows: TGCGCCAGCAGCCCGGGGGGTTACAGTCGTAATGAAAAACTGTTTTTT. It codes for CASSPGGYSRNEKLFF.

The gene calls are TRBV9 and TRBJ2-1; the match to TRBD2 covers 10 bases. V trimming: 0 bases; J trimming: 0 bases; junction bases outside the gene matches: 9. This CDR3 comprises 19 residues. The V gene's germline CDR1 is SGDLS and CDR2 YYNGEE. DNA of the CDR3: TGTGCCAGCAGCGTAGGGGCGAGCGGGAGGGCGAGCTCCTACAATGAGCAGTTCTTC. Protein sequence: CASSVGASGRASSYNEQFF.

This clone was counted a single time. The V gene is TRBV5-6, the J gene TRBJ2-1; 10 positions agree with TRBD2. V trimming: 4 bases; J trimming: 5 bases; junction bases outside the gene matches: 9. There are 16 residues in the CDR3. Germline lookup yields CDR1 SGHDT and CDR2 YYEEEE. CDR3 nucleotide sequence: TGTGCCAGCAGCCTCCCGCCGGGACTAGCGAACAATGAGCAGTTCTTC. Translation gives CASSLPPGLANNEQFF.

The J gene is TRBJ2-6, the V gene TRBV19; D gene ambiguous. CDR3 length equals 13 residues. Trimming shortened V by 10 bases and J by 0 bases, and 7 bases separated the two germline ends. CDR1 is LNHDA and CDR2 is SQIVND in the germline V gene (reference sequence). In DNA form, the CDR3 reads TGTGCCAACCAGACCTCTGGGGCCAACGTCCTGACTTTC. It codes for CANQTSGANVLTF.

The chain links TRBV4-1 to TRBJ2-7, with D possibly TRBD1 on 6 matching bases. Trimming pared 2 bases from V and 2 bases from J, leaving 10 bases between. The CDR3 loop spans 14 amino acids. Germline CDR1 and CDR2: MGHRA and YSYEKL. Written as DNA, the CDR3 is TGCGCCAGCAGCCAACCCGGGACACCCTACGAGCAGTACTTC. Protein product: CASSQPGTPYEQYF.

CDR3: CASNFRGATEAFF. Here the CDR3 DNA reads TGTGCCAGCAACTTTAGGGGGGCTACTGAAGCTTTCTTT. The chain carries TRBV7-9 and TRBJ1-1, with D perhaps TRBD1 (6 bases). CDR1 is SEHNR, CDR2 FQNEAQ, per germline (reference sequence). The V gene lost 7 bases and the J gene lost 5 bases, with 14 bases spanning the gap. The CDR3 runs to 13 residues.

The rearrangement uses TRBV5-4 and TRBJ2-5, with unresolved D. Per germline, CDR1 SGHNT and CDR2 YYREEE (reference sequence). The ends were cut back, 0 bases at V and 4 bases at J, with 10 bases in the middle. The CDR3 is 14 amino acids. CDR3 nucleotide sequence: TGTGCCAGCAGCTTGGGCTCCCCCGGAGAGACCCAGTACTTC. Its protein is CASSLGSPGETQYF. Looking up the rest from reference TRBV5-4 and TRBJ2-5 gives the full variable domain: ETGVTQSPTHLIKTRGQQVTLRCSSQSGHNTVSWYQQALGQGPQFIFQYYREEENGRGNFPPRFSGLQFPNYSSELNVNALELDDSALYLCASSLGSPGETQYFGPGTRLLVL.

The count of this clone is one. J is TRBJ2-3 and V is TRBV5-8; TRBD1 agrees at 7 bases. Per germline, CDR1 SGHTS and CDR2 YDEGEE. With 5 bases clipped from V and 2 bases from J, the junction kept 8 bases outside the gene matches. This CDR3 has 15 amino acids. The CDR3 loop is CASRPGQADTDTQYF. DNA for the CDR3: TGTGCCAGCAGGCCCGGACAGGCGGACACAGATACGCAGTATTTT.

DNA of the CDR3: TGCGCCAGCAGCTCAACCACAGGGTTTCCCTACGAGCAGTACTTC. This translates into CASSSTTGFPYEQYF. The chain combines TRBV5-1 with TRBJ2-7, with D perhaps matching TRBD1 (6 bases). The ends were cut back, 3 bases at V and 2 bases at J, with 15 bases in the middle. The CDR3 length is 15 residues. Germline assignment: CDR1 SGHRS and CDR2 YFSETQ.

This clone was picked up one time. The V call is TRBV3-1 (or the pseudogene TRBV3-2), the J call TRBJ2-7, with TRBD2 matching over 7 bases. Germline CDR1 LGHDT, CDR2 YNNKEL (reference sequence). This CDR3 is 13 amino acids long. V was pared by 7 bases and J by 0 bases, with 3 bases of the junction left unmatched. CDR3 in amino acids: CASTGGSSYEQYF. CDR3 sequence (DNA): TGTGCCAGCACGGGGGGTTCCTCCTACGAGCAGTACTTC.

CDR3 protein: CATSRDGTGYSYEQYF. In nucleotides, the CDR3 is TGTGCCACCAGCAGAGATGGGACAGGGTACTCCTACGAGCAGTACTTC. The chain employs TRBV15 and TRBJ2-7; 9 positions agree with TRBD1. Germline loops: CDR1 LNHNV, CDR2 YYDKDF (reference sequence). The V gene end was trimmed by 0 bases and the J gene end by 0 bases; junction bases not matched to a gene: 3. This CDR3 is 16 amino acids long.

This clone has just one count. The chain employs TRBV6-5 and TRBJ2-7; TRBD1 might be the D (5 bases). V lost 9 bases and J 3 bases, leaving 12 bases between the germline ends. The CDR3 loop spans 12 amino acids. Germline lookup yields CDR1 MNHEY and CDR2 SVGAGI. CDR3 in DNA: TGTGCCAGTACCGGACAACACTACGAGCAGTACTTC. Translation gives CASTGQHYEQYF.

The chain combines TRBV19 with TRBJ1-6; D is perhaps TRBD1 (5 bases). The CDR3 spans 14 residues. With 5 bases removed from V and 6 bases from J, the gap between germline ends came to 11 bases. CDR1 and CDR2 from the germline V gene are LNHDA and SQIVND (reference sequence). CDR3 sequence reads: CASSVTEPNSPLHF. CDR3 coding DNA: TGTGCCAGTAGTGTGACAGAGCCTAATTCACCCCTCCACTTT.

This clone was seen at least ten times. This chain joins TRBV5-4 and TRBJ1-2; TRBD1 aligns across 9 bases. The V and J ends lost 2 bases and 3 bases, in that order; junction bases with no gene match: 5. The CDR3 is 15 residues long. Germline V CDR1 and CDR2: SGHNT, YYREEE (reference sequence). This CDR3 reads CASSLPTGGDYGYTF. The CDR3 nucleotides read TGTGCCAGCAGCTTACCGACAGGGGGTGACTATGGCTACACCTTC.

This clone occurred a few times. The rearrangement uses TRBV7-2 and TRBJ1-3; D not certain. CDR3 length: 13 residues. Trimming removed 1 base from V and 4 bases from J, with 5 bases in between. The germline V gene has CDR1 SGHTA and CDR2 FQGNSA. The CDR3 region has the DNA TGTGCCAGCAGCTTAGGATACGGAAACACCATATATTTT. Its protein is CASSLGYGNTIYF.

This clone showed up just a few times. The CDR3 nucleotides are TGTGCCAGCAGCCAGGCCCCAGGGGGCTTGGGCAATCAGCCCCAGCATTTT. It specifies CASSQAPGGLGNQPQHF. The chain recombines TRBV4-2 with TRBJ1-5, with 8 positions matching TRBD1. The CDR3 covers 17 residues. V lost 3 bases to trimming and J lost 2 bases; unmatched junction nucleotides: 9. CDR1 and CDR2 (germline): LGHNA, YNFKEQ.

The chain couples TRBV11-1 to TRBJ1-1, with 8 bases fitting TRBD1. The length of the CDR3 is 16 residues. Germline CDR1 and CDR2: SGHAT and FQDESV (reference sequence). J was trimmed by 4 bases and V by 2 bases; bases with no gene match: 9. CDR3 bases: TGTGCCAGCAGCTTAACCGCGACAGGGGTGGGCACTGAAGCTTTCTTT. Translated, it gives CASSLTATGVGTEAFF.

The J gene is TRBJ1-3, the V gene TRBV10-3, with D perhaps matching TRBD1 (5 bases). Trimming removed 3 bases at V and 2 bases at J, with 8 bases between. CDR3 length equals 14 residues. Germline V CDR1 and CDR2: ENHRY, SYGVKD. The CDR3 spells CAISDWGAGNTIYF. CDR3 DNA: TGTGCCATCAGTGATTGGGGGGCTGGAAACACCATATATTTT.

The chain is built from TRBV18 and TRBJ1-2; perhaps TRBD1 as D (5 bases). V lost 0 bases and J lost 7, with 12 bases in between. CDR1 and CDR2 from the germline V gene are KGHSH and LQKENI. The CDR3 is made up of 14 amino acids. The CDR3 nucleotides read TGTGCCAGCTCACCACCGAGTCAAGGGGCTGGCTACACCTTC. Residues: CASSPPSQGAGYTF.

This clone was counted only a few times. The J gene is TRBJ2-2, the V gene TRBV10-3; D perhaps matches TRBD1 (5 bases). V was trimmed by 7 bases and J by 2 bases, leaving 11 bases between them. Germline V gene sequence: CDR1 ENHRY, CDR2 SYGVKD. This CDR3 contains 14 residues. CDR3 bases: TGTGCCATCAAGTTGACAGATAACACCGGGGAGCTGTTTTTT. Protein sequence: CAIKLTDNTGELFF.

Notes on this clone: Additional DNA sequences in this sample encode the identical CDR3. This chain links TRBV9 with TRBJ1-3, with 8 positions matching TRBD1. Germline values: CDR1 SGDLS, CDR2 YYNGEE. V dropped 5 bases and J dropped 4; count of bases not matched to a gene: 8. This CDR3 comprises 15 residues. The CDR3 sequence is CASSAETGVGNTIYF. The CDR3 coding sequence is TGTGCCAGCAGTGCCGAGACAGGGGTAGGAAACACCATATATTTT.

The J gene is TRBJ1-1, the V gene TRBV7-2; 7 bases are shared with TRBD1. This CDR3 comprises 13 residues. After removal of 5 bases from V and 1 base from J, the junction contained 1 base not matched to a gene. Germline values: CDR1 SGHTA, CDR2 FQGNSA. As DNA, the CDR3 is TGTGCCAGCAGCCGGGACAGGAACACTGAAGCTTTCTTT. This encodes CASSRDRNTEAFF. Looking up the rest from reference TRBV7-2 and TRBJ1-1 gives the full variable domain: GAGVSQSPSNKVTEKGKDVELRCDPISGHTALYWYRQSLGQGLEFLIYFQGNSAPDKSGLPSDRFSAERTGGSVSTLTIQRTQQEDSAVYLCASSRDRNTEAFFGQGTRLTVV.